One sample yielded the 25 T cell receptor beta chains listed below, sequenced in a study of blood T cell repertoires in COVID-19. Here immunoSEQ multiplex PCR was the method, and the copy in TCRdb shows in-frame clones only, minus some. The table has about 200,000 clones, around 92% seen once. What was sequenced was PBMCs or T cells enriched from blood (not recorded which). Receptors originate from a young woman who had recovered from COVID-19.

CDR3 region: CASSSASATGGDSPLHF. DNA of the CDR3: TGTGCCAGCAGTTCCGCATCCGCCACAGGGGGGGATTCACCCCTCCACTTT. This rearrangement joins TRBV28 to TRBJ1-6, with 8 bases identical to TRBD1. Germline CDR1 and CDR2: MDHEN and SYDVKM. CDR3 size: 17 residues. Trimming cost V 4 bases and J 8 bases; bases outside gene matches: 13.

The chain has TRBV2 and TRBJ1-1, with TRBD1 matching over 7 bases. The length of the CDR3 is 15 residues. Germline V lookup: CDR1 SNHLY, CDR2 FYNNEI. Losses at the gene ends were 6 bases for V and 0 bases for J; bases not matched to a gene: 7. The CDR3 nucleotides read TGTGCCAGCAGCGCCAGACAGGGAATGAACACTGAAGCTTTCTTT. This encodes CASSARQGMNTEAFF. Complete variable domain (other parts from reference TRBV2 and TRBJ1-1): EPEVTQTPSHQVTQMGQEVILRCVPISNHLYFYWYRQILGQKVEFLVSFYNNEISEKSEIFDDQFSVERPDGSNFTLKIRSTKLEDSAMYFCASSARQGMNTEAFFGQGTRLTVV.

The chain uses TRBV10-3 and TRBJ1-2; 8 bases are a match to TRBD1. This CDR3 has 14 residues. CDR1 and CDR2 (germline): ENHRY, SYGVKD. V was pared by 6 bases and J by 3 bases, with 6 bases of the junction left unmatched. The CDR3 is CAISGQGLDYGYTF. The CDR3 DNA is TGTGCCATCAGCGGACAGGGCCTAGACTATGGCTACACCTTC.

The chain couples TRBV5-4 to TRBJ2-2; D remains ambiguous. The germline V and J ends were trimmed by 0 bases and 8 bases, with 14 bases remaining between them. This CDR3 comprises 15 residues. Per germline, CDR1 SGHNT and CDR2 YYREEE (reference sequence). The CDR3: CASSLGQEKVGELFF. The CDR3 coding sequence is TGTGCCAGCAGCTTGGGGCAGGAAAAAGTGGGGGAGCTGTTTTTT. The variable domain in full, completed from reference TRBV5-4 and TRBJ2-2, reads ETGVTQSPTHLIKTRGQQVTLRCSSQSGHNTVSWYQQALGQGPQFIFQYYREEENGRGNFPPRFSGLQFPNYSSELNVNALELDDSALYLCASSLGQEKVGELFFGEGSRLTVL.

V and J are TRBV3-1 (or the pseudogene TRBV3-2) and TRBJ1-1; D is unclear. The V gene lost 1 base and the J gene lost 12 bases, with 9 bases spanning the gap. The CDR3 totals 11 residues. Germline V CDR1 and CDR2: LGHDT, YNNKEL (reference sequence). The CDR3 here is CASSQGTLTFF. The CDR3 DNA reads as TGTGCCAGCAGCCAAGGGACTCTAACTTTCTTT.

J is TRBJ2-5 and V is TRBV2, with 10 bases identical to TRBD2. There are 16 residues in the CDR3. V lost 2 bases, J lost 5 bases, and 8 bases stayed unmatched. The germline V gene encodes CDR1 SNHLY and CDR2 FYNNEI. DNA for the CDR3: TGTGCCAGCAGTGAACGGAGCGGGGGGGCTGATGAGACCCAGTACTTC. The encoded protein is CASSERSGGADETQYF.

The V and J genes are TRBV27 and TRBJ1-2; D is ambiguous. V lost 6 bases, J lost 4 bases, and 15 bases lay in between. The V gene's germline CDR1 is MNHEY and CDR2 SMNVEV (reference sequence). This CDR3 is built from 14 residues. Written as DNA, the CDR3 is TGTGCCAGCAGCCGGAGTTTTGCAAGCTATGGCTACACCTTC. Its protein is CASSRSFASYGYTF.

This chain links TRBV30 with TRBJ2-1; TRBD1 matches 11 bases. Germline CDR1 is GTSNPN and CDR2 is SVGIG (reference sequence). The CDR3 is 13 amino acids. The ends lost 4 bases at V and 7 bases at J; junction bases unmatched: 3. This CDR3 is CAWTGQGVNEQFF. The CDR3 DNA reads TGTGCCTGGACGGGACAGGGGGTAAATGAGCAGTTCTTC.

The CDR3: CASSLVRGLTDTQYF. CDR3 in DNA: TGCGCCAGCAGCTTGGTGCGGGGTTTGACAGATACGCAGTATTTT. The chain employs TRBV5-1 and TRBJ2-3; weak D call: TRBD2 (6 bases). The V end lost 0 bases, the J end lost 3 bases, and 11 bases lay between the germline ends. This CDR3 region has 15 residues. Germline CDR1 is SGHRS and CDR2 is YFSETQ. The variable domain in full, completed from reference TRBV5-1 and TRBJ2-3, reads KAGVTQTPRYLIKTRGQQVTLSCSPISGHRSVSWYQQTPGQGLQFLFEYFSETQRNKGNFPGRFSGRQFSNSRSEMNVSTLELGDSALYLCASSLVRGLTDTQYFGPGTRLTVL.

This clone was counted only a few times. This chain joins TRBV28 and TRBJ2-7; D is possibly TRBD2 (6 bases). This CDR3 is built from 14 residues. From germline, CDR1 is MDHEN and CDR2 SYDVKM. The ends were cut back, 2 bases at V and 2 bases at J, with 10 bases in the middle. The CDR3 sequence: CASSLGWGAYEQYF. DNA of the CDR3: TGTGCCAGCAGTTTAGGTTGGGGGGCCTACGAGCAGTACTTC. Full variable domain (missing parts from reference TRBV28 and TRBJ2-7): DVKVTQSSRYLVKRTGEKVFLECVQDMDHENMFWYRQDPGLGLRLIYFSYDVKMKEKGDIPEGYSVSREKKERFSLILESASTNQTSMYLCASSLGWGAYEQYFGPGTRLTVT.

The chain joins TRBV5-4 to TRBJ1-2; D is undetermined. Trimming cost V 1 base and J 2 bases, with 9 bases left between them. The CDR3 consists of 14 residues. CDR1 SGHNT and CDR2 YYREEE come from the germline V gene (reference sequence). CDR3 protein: CASSLYGRNYGYTF. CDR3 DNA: TGTGCCAGCAGCTTGTATGGTCGGAACTATGGCTACACCTTC.

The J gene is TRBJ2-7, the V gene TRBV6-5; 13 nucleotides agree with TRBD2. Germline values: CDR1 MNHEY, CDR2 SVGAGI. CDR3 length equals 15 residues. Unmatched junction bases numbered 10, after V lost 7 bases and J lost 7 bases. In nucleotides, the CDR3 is TGTGCCAGCATCACCCACCGGACTAGCGGGGGAGAGCAGTACTTC. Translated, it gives CASITHRTSGGEQYF.

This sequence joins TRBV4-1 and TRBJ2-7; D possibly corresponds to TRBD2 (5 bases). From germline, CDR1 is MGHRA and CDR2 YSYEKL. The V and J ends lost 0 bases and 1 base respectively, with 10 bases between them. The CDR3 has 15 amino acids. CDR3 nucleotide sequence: TGCGCCAGCAGCCAAGATCGGGGAAATTCCTACGAGCAGTACTTC. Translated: CASSQDRGNSYEQYF.

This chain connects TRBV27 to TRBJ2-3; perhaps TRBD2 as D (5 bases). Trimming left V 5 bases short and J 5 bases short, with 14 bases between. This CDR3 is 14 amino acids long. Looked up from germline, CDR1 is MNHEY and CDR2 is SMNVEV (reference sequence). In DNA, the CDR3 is TGTGCCAGCAGTCTTAACCCCCGGGGAGATACGCAGTATTTT. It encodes CASSLNPRGDTQYF.

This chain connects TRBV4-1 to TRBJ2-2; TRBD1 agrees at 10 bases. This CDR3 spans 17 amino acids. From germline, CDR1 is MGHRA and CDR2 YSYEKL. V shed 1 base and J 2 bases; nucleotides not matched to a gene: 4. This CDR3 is CASSQGGQGLNTGELFF. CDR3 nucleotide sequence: TGCGCCAGCAGCCAAGGGGGACAGGGGCTAAACACCGGGGAGCTGTTTTTT.

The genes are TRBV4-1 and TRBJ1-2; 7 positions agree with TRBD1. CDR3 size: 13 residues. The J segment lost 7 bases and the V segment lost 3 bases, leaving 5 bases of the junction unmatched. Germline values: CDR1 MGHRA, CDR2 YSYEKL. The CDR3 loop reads CASSQNRGSGYTF. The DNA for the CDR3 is TGCGCCAGCAGCCAGAACAGGGGAAGTGGCTACACCTTC.

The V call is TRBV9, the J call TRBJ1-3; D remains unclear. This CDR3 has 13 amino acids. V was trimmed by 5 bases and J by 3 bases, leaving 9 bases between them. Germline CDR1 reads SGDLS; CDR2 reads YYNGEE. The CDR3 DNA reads TGTGCCAGCAGTTTGACAAGTGGAAACACCATATATTTT. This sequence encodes CASSLTSGNTIYF.

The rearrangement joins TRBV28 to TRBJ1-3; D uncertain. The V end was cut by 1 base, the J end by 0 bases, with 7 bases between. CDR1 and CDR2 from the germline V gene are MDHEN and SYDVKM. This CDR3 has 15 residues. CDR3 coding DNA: TGTGCCAGCAGTTTATTACAGCACTCTGGAAACACCATATATTTT. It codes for CASSLLQHSGNTIYF.

In nucleotides, the CDR3 is TGTGCCAGTAGTAGGGGGACAGCCTTGGGCACTGAAGCTTTCTTT. This encodes CASSRGTALGTEAFF. The gene calls are TRBV19 and TRBJ1-1; 7 nucleotides align to TRBD1. The V segment lost 4 bases and the J segment 4 bases; nucleotides outside the gene matches: 9. There are 15 residues in the CDR3. From germline, CDR1 is LNHDA and CDR2 SQIVND (reference sequence).

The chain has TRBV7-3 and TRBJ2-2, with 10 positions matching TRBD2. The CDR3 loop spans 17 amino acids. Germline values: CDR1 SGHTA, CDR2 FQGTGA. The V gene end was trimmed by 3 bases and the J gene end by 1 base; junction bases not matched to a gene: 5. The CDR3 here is CASSLSIAGGNTGELFF. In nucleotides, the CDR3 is TGTGCCAGCAGCTTGTCAATAGCGGGGGGGAACACCGGGGAGCTGTTTTTT.

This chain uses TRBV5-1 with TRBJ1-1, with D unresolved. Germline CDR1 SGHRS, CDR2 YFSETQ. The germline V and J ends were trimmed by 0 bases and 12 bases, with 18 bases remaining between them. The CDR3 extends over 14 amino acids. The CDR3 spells CASSLVDAVEEPFF. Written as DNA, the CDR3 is TGCGCCAGCAGCTTGGTTGATGCGGTCGAGGAACCTTTCTTT.

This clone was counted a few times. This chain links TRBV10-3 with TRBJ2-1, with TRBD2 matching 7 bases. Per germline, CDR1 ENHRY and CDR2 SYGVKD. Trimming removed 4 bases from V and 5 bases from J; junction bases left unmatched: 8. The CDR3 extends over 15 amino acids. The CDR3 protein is CAISVASGVHNEQFF. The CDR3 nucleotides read TGTGCCATCAGTGTTGCCAGCGGGGTCCACAATGAGCAGTTCTTC.

The CDR3 DNA reads as TGTGCCAGCAGTTTACGGACTTTTTATGGCTACACCTTC. Translated, it gives CASSLRTFYGYTF. The rearrangement joins TRBV28 to TRBJ1-2; D is unclear. CDR3 length equals 13 residues. V lost 2 bases and J lost 5, with 9 bases in between. From germline, CDR1 is MDHEN and CDR2 SYDVKM.

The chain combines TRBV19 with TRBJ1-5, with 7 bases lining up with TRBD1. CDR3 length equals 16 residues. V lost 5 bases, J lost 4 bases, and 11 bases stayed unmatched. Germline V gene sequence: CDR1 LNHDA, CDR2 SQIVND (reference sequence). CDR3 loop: CASSLSTGKRNQPQHF. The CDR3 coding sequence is TGTGCCAGTAGTCTTTCGACAGGGAAGAGGAATCAGCCCCAGCATTTT.

The CDR3 is CASSPANRAPEAFF. For the CDR3, the DNA is TGTGCCAGCAGCCCCGCAAACAGGGCCCCTGAAGCTTTCTTT. The chain combines TRBV28 with TRBJ1-1, with D perhaps TRBD1 (6 bases). V was trimmed by 6 bases and J by 6 bases, leaving 17 bases between them. The germline V gene encodes CDR1 MDHEN and CDR2 SYDVKM. The CDR3 extends over 14 amino acids.